This TCR beta chain was retrieved from a study of neoadjuvant anti-PD-1 for oral cavity cancer. At the level of the study: Patients without progression received a fourth nivolumab dose around day 43, then surgical resection on days 50-56.

Profiled with immunoSEQ multiplex PCR; TCRdb holds only in-frame clones, not every one. The sample contains 70,000 to 95,000 clones, 84% of which appear only once. Deletions cut 0 bases from V and 3 bases from J, with 8 bases between. The CDR3 is made up of 14 amino acids. Per the germline V gene, CDR1 is ENHRY and CDR2 is SYGVKD. V usage is TRBV10-3 and J usage is TRBJ2-5; D gene uncertain. Sample: PBMCs, taken before nivolumab (anti-PD-1) treatment. This sequence was found in a person between 40 and 79 years old with oral cavity squamous cell carcinoma. CDR3 sequence reads: CAISESSGKETQYF. CDR3 DNA sequence: TGTGCCATCAGTGAGTCGTCAGGTAAAGAGACCCAGTACTTC.